Here is one TCR beta chain with its context. The data stem from a study of blood T cell repertoires in COVID-19. At the level of the study: COVID-19 samples, acute and convalescent, were from the United States, Italy and Spain. T cells, B-cell-depleted T cells, or PBMCs provided the cDNA or gDNA that served as material.

Germline trimming cut 6 bases from V and 6 bases from J; bases unmatched to any gene: 5. The length of the CDR3 is 13 residues. In the authors' methods: By means of reference gene primer amplification, nucleated cell counts were estimated. The method was immunoSEQ multiplex PCR; TCRdb's version includes in-frame clones alone and lacks a portion of them. The D gene and trimming were derived from the DNA, and the V and J assignments and clone size from that table. The sample yields about 150,000 clones, around nine tenths seen once. The sequence came from a human donor in a cohort sampled during active COVID-19. Material: peripheral blood. This chain connects TRBV12-3 or TRBV12-4 to TRBJ2-7, with TRBD1 identical over 10 bases. In nucleotides, the CDR3 is TGTGCCAGCAGCTGGACAGGGGGAGCCGAGCAGTACTTC. As protein: CASSWTGGAEQYF.